A single sample is the source of the 20 T cell receptor beta chains below, sequenced in a study of a mutant IDH1 vaccine in newly diagnosed glioma (dated by TCRdb to the early 2020s). The library was produced with the immunoSEQ multiplex PCR assay. In its TCRdb copy, this immuneACCESS table keeps in-frame sequences only and misses some clones. Where compared with another copy, unresolved V genes explain less than half of these, and the others have no known cause. This sample has some 30,000 clones in its table, and roughly nine tenths of those were observed once. The top ten clones comprise roughly 20% of the sample. The time point label for this specimen denotes: week 5, during vaccination. Every vaccine dose consisted of 300 ug of a 20-mer mutant IDH1 peptide in Montanide, administered subcutaneously together with topical imiquimod. The antigens of these receptors remain unknown. The specimen was PBMCs, collected from a glioma patient whose treatment included an IDH1 peptide vaccine. These TCRs come from a man between 18 and 35 years old with glioma.

V gene TRBV6-5 combines with J gene TRBJ2-2, with D perhaps being TRBD1 or TRBD2 (5 bases each). The germline CDR1 and CDR2 sequences are MNHEY and SVGAGI. V lost 5 bases and J 7 bases, leaving 14 bases between the germline ends. The CDR3 sequence is 14 residues long. The CDR3: CASSPRGEGGELFF. The CDR3 DNA follows: TGTGCCAGCAGTCCCAGAGGGGAAGGCGGGGAGCTGTTTTTT.

V gene TRBV29-1 combines with J gene TRBJ2-1, with D possibly TRBD2 on 6 matching bases. This CDR3 has 13 residues. Germline V lookup: CDR1 SQVTM, CDR2 ANQGSEA. V was trimmed by 4 bases and J by 6 bases, leaving 13 bases between them. CDR3 loop: CSVGSSGVNEQFF. CDR3 DNA sequence: TGCAGCGTTGGTTCATCGGGGGTCAATGAGCAGTTCTTC.

This clone came up once. The chain joins TRBV7-2 to TRBJ1-4; possible D gene TRBD1, 5 bases. The ends were cut back, 2 bases at V and 11 bases at J, with 24 bases in the middle. The CDR3 sequence is 17 residues long. CDR1 is SGHTA, CDR2 FQGNSA, per germline. CDR3 in amino acids: CASSLSGVQGRTGKLFF. The CDR3 DNA is TGTGCCAGCAGCTTATCCGGAGTCCAGGGCCGGACGGGGAAACTGTTTTTT.

This clone was detected only once. The V call is TRBV30, the J call TRBJ2-1, with TRBD2 matching over 7 bases. This CDR3 comprises 16 residues. Germline V gives CDR1 GTSNPN, CDR2 SVGIG (reference sequence). CDR3: CARSGGSGSLVDEQFF. The CDR3 DNA reads as TGTGCTCGGAGTGGGGGTAGCGGGTCTTTGGTTGATGAGCAGTTCTTC.

As for this clone: The junction departs from germline at one end; a sequencing error may be responsible. V and J are TRBV7-7 and TRBJ1-4, with D perhaps matching TRBD1 or TRBD2 (5 bases each). The J call is uncertain, as TRBJ2-2 better fits the DNA end. CDR1 and CDR2 from the germline V gene are SSHAT and FNYEAQ (reference sequence). This CDR3 is 12 amino acids long. For the CDR3, the DNA is TGTGCTAGCAGCCCGGGGCCAGGGGAGCTGTTTTTT. Its translation is CASSPGPGELFF.

The rearrangement joins TRBV7-9 to TRBJ2-7; D might be TRBD2 (5 bases). The germline gives CDR1 SEHNR, CDR2 FQNEAQ (reference sequence). The CDR3 consists of 13 residues. Trimming cost V 2 bases and J 1 base, with 6 bases left between them. CDR3 sequence reads: CASSLRGSYEQYF. As DNA, the CDR3 is TGTGCCAGCAGCTTACGAGGGTCCTACGAGCAGTACTTC. Together with reference TRBV7-9 and TRBJ2-7, the CDR3 gives the full variable domain: DTGVSQNPRHKITKRGQNVTFRCDPISEHNRLYWYRQTLGQGPEFLTYFQNEAQLEKSRLLSDRFSAERPKGSFSTLEIQRTEQGDSAMYLCASSLRGSYEQYFGPGTRLTVT.

CDR3 amino acids: CSVEGQDGEKLFF. CDR3 nucleotide sequence: TGCAGCGTTGAGGGTCAGGACGGTGAAAAACTGTTTTTT. The chain joins TRBV29-1 to TRBJ1-4; no definite D call. Germline assignment: CDR1 SQVTM and CDR2 ANQGSEA. The length of the CDR3 is 13 residues. Trimming took 3 bases from V and 7 from J, leaving 12 bases between them.

This clone occurred once. The V gene is TRBV30, the J gene TRBJ1-1; D possibly corresponds to TRBD1 (6 bases). Per germline, CDR1 GTSNPN and CDR2 SVGIG (reference sequence). The length of the CDR3 is 13 residues. Trimming took 0 bases from V and 6 from J, leaving 11 bases between them. The CDR3 DNA sequence: TGTGCCTGGAGTGTACGGGCAGGGGCTGAAGCTTTCTTT. This codes for CAWSVRAGAEAFF.

The gene calls are TRBV29-1 and TRBJ1-2; no firm D call. Trimming pared 5 bases from V and 5 bases from J, leaving 6 bases between. The CDR3 spans 10 residues. From germline, CDR1 is SQVTM and CDR2 ANQGSEA. CDR3 amino acids: CSVPGYGYTF. The CDR3 region has the DNA TGCAGCGTTCCCGGGTATGGCTACACCTTC.

The chain combines TRBV19 with TRBJ1-4, with a possible D match to TRBD1 (6 bases). Germline loops: CDR1 LNHDA, CDR2 SQIVND (reference sequence). The germline V and J ends were trimmed by 8 bases and 2 bases, with 9 bases remaining between them. The CDR3 is 13 amino acids. CDR3: CASRGATNEKLFF. As DNA, the CDR3 is TGTGCCAGTCGGGGGGCGACTAATGAAAAACTGTTTTTT.

The V and J genes are TRBV9 and TRBJ1-3; no reliable D call. This CDR3 contains 16 residues. In germline, CDR1 is SGDLS, CDR2 YYNGEE. Trimming removed 3 bases at V and 4 bases at J, with 17 bases between. CDR3 loop: CASSADWILYGNTIYF. For the CDR3, the DNA is TGTGCCAGCAGCGCAGATTGGATACTTTACGGAAACACCATATATTTT.

The gene calls are TRBV5-1 and TRBJ1-1; no reliable D call. Trimming cost V 3 bases and J 1 base, with 13 bases left between them. The CDR3 is made up of 15 amino acids. The germline CDR1 and CDR2 sequences are SGHRS and YFSETQ. The CDR3 region is CASSSGDVGNTEAFF. CDR3 coding DNA: TGCGCCAGCAGCTCCGGGGATGTGGGGAACACTGAAGCTTTCTTT.

V is TRBV19 and J is TRBJ1-5; D perhaps matches TRBD1 (5 bases). In germline, CDR1 is LNHDA, CDR2 SQIVND (reference sequence). There are 18 residues in the CDR3. With 3 bases removed from V and 0 bases from J, the gap between germline ends came to 18 bases. The DNA for the CDR3 is TGTGCCAGTAGTATTTCCCAGACAGAGATTAATAGCAATCAGCCCCAGCATTTT. As protein: CASSISQTEINSNQPQHF.

The rearrangement uses TRBV5-5 and TRBJ2-7; 10 positions match TRBD2. Germline lookup yields CDR1 SGHKS and CDR2 YYEKEE (reference sequence). The CDR3 contains 15 residues. The V gene end was trimmed by 4 bases and the J gene end by 2 bases; junction bases not matched to a gene: 6. The CDR3 sequence: CASSPGTSVTYEQYF. The CDR3 coding sequence is TGTGCCAGCAGCCCCGGGACTAGCGTTACCTACGAGCAGTACTTC.

The V and J genes are TRBV7-9 and TRBJ1-1; D not resolved. The germline CDR1 and CDR2 sequences are SEHNR and FQNEAQ (reference sequence). Trimming removed 5 bases at V and 1 base at J, with 14 bases between. The CDR3 consists of 15 residues. CDR3 in DNA: TGTGCCAGCAGCGCCCAAGGAGGAGAGAACACTGAAGCTTTCTTT. Its protein is CASSAQGGENTEAFF.

In this sample, this clone turned up once. The V call is TRBV4-1, the J call TRBJ2-1; TRBD2 matches 10 bases. The V segment lost 5 bases and the J segment 6 bases; nucleotides outside the gene matches: 7. The germline V gene has CDR1 MGHRA and CDR2 YSYEKL. CDR3 size: 15 residues. CDR3 in DNA: TGCGCCAGCAGCGCCAGGACTAGCGGTAGCAATGAGCAGTTCTTC. It encodes CASSARTSGSNEQFF.

V and J are TRBV10-1 and TRBJ2-7; D gene unclear. The CDR3 has 14 amino acids. The germline CDR1 and CDR2 sequences are WNHNN and SYGVQD (reference sequence). Trimming pared 0 bases from V and 2 bases from J, leaving 8 bases between. CDR3 bases: TGCGCCAGCAGTGAGTCGGGGTCTCCCTACGAGCAGTACTTC. Encoded protein: CASSESGSPYEQYF.

This clone was counted a single time. The V call is TRBV4-3, the J call TRBJ2-1; D may correspond to TRBD1 or TRBD2 (6 bases each). Germline CDR1 reads LGHNA; CDR2 reads YSLEER. The CDR3 loop spans 16 amino acids. The ends were cut back, 4 bases at V and 0 bases at J, with 13 bases in the middle. The CDR3 region is CASSPLADSSYNEQFF. The DNA for the CDR3 is TGCGCCAGCAGCCCTTTAGCGGACAGCTCCTACAATGAGCAGTTCTTC.

The chain links TRBV4-3 to TRBJ2-3, with 10 bases matching TRBD2. Trimming at V came to 2 bases and at J to 7 bases, leaving 12 bases not matched to a gene. The CDR3 sequence is 17 residues long. Germline V gene data show CDR1 as LGHNA and CDR2 as YSLEER. The CDR3 loop reads CASSQYGRSGRVNTQYF. The CDR3 nucleotides read TGCGCCAGCAGCCAATATGGACGGAGCGGGAGGGTAAATACGCAGTATTTT.

The chain recombines TRBV2 with TRBJ2-3; the match to TRBD2 covers 12 bases. The CDR3 has 15 amino acids. Germline CDR1 is SNHLY and CDR2 is FYNNEI. Trimming at V came to 4 bases and at J to 3 bases, leaving 2 bases not matched to a gene. CDR3 sequence (DNA): TGTGCCAGCAGTGGACTAGCGGGAGCTACAGATACGCAGTATTTT. Its translation: CASSGLAGATDTQYF.